Sequencing of this TCR beta chain was carried out in a study of T-cell memory formation after mild COVID-19. Using its own MiXCR run on the 5' RACE reads, TCRdb lists one record per CDR3 protein. The sample carries roughly 130,000 distinct CDR3 sequences, less than 6.5% recorded once. V was pared by 7 bases and J by 3 bases, with 5 bases of the junction left unmatched. Germline values: CDR1 SQVTM, CDR2 ANQGSEA. The CDR3 covers 12 residues. This clonotype was seen more than once but under ten times. This receptor was obtained from an adult woman who had mild COVID-19 (a few samples of this study predate the infection). Cell type and time point are not known. The chain recombines TRBV29-1 with TRBJ1-2, with TRBD1 matching 7 bases. Sequencing input: PBMCs or a T cell subset sorted from them (not recorded which). The CDR3 loop is CSAEGADYGYTF. CDR3 in DNA: TGCAGCGCCGAGGGGGCGGACTATGGCTACACCTTC.